This TCR beta chain was profiled in a study of shared clonotypes between healthy human individuals. Germline assignment: CDR1 GTSNPN and CDR2 SVGIG (reference sequence). This CDR3 has 12 amino acids. V lost 8 bases and J 5 bases, leaving 10 bases between the germline ends. Produced via immunoSEQ multiplex PCR; TCRdb's table is partial and in-frame only. The table includes roughly 1,100,000 clones, about 75% detected once. The chain recombines TRBV30 with TRBJ1-6; possibly TRBD1 for D (5 bases). Sequences were obtained from memory CD4+ T cells sorted from blood. Indicated subset: CD45RA-negative fraction. This receptor was obtained from a man younger than 35 in good health. This CDR3 reads CASDRNNSPLHF. The DNA for the CDR3 is TGTGCCAGCGACAGAAATAATTCACCCCTCCACTTT.